This T cell receptor beta chain emerged from a study of Graves' ophthalmopathy and Graves' hyperthyroidism. This clonotype was counted a few times. As the template, RNA transcripts were used to amplify TCR beta CDR3 regions. Investigators did first-round RT-PCR with HTBI primers, then second-round multiplex PCR. TCRdb called the multiplex PCR reads again in MiXCR, with one record for every CDR3 protein. There are about 400,000 distinct CDR3 sequences in the sample; over 15% occur only once, and roughly 7% lies in the top ten. Symptoms, serum thyroxine and TRAb, thyroid ultrasound, and orbital computed tomography formed the diagnostic basis. V trimming: 4 bases; J trimming: 2 bases; junction bases outside the gene matches: 5. The CDR3 contains 17 residues. Germline V gene data show CDR1 as MNHEY and CDR2 as SVGAGI.

Input material: peripheral blood. This chain links TRBV6-5 with TRBJ2-2, with 12 bases aligning to TRBD2. This TCR came from a woman aged 18-29 years with stable Graves' hyperthyroidism. The CDR3 spells CASSFRLAGVNTGELFF. CDR3 DNA: TGTGCCAGCAGTTTCCGACTAGCGGGGGTCAACACCGGGGAGCTGTTTTTT.